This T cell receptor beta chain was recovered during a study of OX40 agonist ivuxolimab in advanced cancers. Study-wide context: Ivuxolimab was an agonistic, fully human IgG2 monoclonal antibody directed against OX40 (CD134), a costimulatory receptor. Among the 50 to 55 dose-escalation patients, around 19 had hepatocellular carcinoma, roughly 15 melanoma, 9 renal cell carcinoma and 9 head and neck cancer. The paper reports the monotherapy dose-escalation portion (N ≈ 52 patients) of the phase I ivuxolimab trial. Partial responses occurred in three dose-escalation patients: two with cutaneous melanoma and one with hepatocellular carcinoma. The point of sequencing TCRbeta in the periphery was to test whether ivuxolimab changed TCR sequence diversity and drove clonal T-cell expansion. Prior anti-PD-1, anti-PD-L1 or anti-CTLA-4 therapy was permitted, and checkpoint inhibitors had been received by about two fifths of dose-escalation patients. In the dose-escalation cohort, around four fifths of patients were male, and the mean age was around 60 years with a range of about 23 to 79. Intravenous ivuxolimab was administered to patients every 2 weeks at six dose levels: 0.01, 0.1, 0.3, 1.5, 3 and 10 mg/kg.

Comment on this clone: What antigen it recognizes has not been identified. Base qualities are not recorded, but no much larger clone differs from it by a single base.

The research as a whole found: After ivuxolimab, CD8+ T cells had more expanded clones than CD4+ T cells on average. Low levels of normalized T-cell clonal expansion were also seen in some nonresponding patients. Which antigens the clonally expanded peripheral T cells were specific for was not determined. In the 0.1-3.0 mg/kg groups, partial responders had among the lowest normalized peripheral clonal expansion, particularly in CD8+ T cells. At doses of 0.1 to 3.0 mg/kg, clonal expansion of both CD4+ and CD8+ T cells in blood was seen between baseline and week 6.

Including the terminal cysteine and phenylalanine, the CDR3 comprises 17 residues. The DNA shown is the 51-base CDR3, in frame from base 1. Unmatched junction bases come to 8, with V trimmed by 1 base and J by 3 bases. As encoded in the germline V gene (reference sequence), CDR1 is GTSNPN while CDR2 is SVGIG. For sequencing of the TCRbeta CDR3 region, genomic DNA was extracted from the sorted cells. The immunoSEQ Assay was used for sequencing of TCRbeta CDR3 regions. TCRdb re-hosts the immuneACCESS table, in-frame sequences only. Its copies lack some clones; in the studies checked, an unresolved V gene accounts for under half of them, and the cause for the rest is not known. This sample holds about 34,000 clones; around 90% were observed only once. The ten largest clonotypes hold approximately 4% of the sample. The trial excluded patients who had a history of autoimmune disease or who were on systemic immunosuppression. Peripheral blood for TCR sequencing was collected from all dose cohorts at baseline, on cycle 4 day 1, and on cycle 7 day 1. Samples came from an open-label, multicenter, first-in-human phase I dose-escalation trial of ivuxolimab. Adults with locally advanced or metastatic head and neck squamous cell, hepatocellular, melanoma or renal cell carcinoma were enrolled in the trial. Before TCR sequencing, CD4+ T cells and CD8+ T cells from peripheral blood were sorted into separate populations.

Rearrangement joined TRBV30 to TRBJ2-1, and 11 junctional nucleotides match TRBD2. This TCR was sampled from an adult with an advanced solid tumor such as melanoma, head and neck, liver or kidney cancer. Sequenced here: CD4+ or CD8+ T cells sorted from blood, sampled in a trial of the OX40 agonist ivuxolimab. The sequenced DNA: TGTGCCTGGAGTGGCCCCCCACTAGCGGGAGTCTACAATGAGCAGTTCTTC. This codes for CAWSGPPLAGVYNEQFF.